This T cell receptor beta chain was sequenced for a study of neoadjuvant anti-PD-1 for oral cavity cancer. Time point specified: after neoadjuvant nivolumab, at surgical resection. Trimming took 7 bases from V and 6 from J; bases not matched to a gene: 11. Germline lookup yields CDR1 SGHRS and CDR2 YFSETQ. This CDR3 has 14 amino acids. Data came from immunoSEQ multiplex PCR; TCRdb stores just in-frame clones and leaves some out. Among around 35,000 clones listed, roughly two fifths were seen once. This sequence was found in a person between 35 and 79 years old with oral cavity squamous cell carcinoma. V is TRBV5-1 and J is TRBJ2-3; 7 nucleotides agree with TRBD2. The sample here was tumor tissue, taken after nivolumab (anti-PD-1) treatment. The CDR3 DNA follows: TGCGCCAGCCGAGAGCGGGATTGGGGTGATACGCAGTATTTT. Protein sequence: CASRERDWGDTQYF. Using reference TRBV5-1 and TRBJ2-3 for the parts outside the CDR3, the full variable domain is KAGVTQTPRYLIKTRGQQVTLSCSPISGHRSVSWYQQTPGQGLQFLFEYFSETQRNKGNFPGRFSGRQFSNSRSEMNVSTLELGDSALYLCASRERDWGDTQYFGPGTRLTVL.